This TCR beta chain was captured in a study of Ad26.COV2.S vaccination and SARS-CoV-2 variants. About the study: Once or twice, 56 days apart, Ad26.COV2.S was delivered intramuscularly.

As for this clone: The antigen remains undetermined.

The germline V and J ends were trimmed by 6 bases and 4 bases, with 12 bases remaining between them. The CDR3 length is 13 residues. The V gene's germline CDR1 is MDHEN and CDR2 SYDVKM. The treatment denotes: 15 to 20 received Ad26.COV2.S at low or high dose, single or two shots; about five received placebo; per-sample allocation not given. It was on day 63 after the first vaccine or placebo injection that samples were taken. Study findings and constraints: People given the vaccine had a wider spike-specific TCR breadth than placebo recipients did. Those who received vaccine or placebo ended up with similar non-spike TCR breadth. CD8+ and CD4+ T cells specific for spike reportedly responded with substantial breadth after vaccination.

TCRdb keeps only in-frame clones here, not all; method: immunoSEQ multiplex PCR. The data hold about 400,000 clones, with approximately 92% observed a single time. V and J are TRBV28 and TRBJ1-1, with D unclear. The receptor comes from a person between 18 and 60 years old who received the Ad26.COV2.S COVID-19 vaccine or a placebo. Specimen: peripheral blood, collected in a trial of Ad26.COV2.S vaccine versus placebo. This CDR3 reads CASSPPGFTEAFF. CDR3 nucleotide sequence: TGTGCCAGCAGCCCCCCCGGCTTCACTGAAGCTTTCTTT.